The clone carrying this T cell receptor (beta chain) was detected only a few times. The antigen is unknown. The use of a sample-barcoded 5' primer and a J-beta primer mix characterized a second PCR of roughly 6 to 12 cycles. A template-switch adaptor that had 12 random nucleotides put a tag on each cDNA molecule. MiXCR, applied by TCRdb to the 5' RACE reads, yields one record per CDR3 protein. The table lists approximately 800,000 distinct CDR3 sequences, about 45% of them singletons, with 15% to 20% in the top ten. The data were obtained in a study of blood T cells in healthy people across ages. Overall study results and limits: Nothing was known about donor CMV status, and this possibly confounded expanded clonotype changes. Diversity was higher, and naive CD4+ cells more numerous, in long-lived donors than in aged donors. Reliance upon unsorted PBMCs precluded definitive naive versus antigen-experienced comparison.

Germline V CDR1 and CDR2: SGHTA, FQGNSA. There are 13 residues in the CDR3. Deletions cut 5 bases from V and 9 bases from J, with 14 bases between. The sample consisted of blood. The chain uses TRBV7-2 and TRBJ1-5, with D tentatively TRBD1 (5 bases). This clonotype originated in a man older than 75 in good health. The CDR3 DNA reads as TGTGCCAGCAGCCCCGGGGGGGATCGGCCCCAGCATTTT. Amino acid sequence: CASSPGGDRPQHF.